These 19 T cell receptor beta chains originate from one sample sequenced in a study of T cells in localized non-small cell lung cancer. Clones were sequenced by immunoSEQ multiplex PCR, and TCRdb holds only the in-frame ones, with some missing. The sample contains around 100,000 clones, about 87% of which appear only once. The specimen comprised peripheral blood, sampled before any cancer treatment. The receptors were gathered from a man aged 35 to 69 with stage I squamous cell lung carcinoma.

The V gene is TRBV7-9, the J gene TRBJ1-3; D is possibly TRBD1 (6 bases). This CDR3 spans 16 amino acids. Germline CDR1 is SEHNR and CDR2 is FQNEAQ (reference sequence). V lost 2 bases and J lost 4, with 15 bases in between. This chain's CDR3 is CASSLTGTLGGNTIYF. CDR3 DNA: TGTGCCAGCAGCTTAACAGGGACCTTGGGAGGAAACACCATATATTTT.

In DNA form, the CDR3 reads TGCGCCAGCAGCCAAGATGATCGGACAAAGGGGGGCAATCAGCCCCAGCATTTT. Translated: CASSQDDRTKGGNQPQHF. The J gene is TRBJ1-5, the V gene TRBV4-1, with a weak D call TRBD1 (6 bases). The germline V and J ends were trimmed by 0 bases and 2 bases, with 17 bases remaining between them. Per the germline V gene, CDR1 is MGHRA and CDR2 is YSYEKL. The length of the CDR3 is 18 residues.

This clone was seen a single time. The chain couples TRBV19 to TRBJ2-1; TRBD1 matches at 7 bases. This CDR3 region has 16 residues. Germline CDR1 reads LNHDA; CDR2 reads SQIVND (reference sequence). V shed 3 bases and J 5 bases; nucleotides not matched to a gene: 10. This CDR3 reads CASSIWGQRRHNEQFF. As DNA, the CDR3 is TGTGCCAGTAGTATTTGGGGACAGCGTCGGCACAATGAGCAGTTCTTC. The full variable domain, with the rest looked up from reference TRBV19 and TRBJ2-1, is DGGITQSPKYLFRKEGQNVTLSCEQNLNHDAMYWYRQDPGQGLRLIYYSQIVNDFQKGDIAEGYSVSREKKESFPLTVTSAQKNPTAFYLCASSIWGQRRHNEQFFGPGTRLTVL.

The chain is built from TRBV12-5 and TRBJ2-3; 8 nucleotides align to TRBD1. CDR3 length: 14 amino acids. J was trimmed by 4 bases and V by 4 bases; bases with no gene match: 4. Germline V gene lookup returns CDR1 LGHNT and CDR2 FRNRAP. The CDR3 DNA reads as TGTGCTAGTGGTTGGGCAGGGGGCGCAGATACGCAGTATTTT. Translated: CASGWAGGADTQYF.

Concerning this clone: Compared with germline, one end of the junction differs, possibly owing to a read error. The chain recombines TRBV14 with TRBJ1-6, with D uncertain. The germline V gene encodes CDR1 SGHDN and CDR2 FVKESK. This CDR3 has 16 amino acids. CDR3: CASSQVGGSFNSPLHF. In DNA form, the CDR3 reads TGTGCCAGCAGCCAAGTAGGAGGTTCCTTTAATTCACCCCTCCACTTT.

The gene calls are TRBV7-9 and TRBJ1-5; D not resolved. The CDR3 length is 14 residues. CDR1 and CDR2 from the germline V gene are SEHNR and FQNEAQ (reference sequence). Trimming cost V 2 bases and J 1 base, with 6 bases left between them. The CDR3 protein is CASSLQASNQPQHF. Written as DNA, the CDR3 is TGTGCCAGCAGCTTACAAGCGAGCAATCAGCCCCAGCATTTT.

The chain links TRBV9 to TRBJ1-2; the match to TRBD1 covers 8 bases. In germline, CDR1 is SGDLS, CDR2 YYNGEE. The CDR3 has 15 amino acids. V lost 4 bases, J lost 7 bases, and 12 bases stayed unmatched. The CDR3 nucleotides read TGTGCCAGCAGCACCCGAGGACAGGGACGATCTGGCTACACCTTC. It translates to CASSTRGQGRSGYTF.

This chain uses TRBV5-1 with TRBJ1-2; D uncertain. The germline CDR1 and CDR2 sequences are SGHRS and YFSETQ. The ends were cut back, 2 bases at V and 4 bases at J, with 9 bases in the middle. This CDR3 has 13 residues. The CDR3 here is CASSFGQSYGYTF. The CDR3 DNA follows: TGCGCCAGCAGCTTTGGGCAGAGCTATGGCTACACCTTC.

V is TRBV9 and J is TRBJ1-2; 10 bases are a match to TRBD1. The CDR3 consists of 16 residues. CDR1 SGDLS and CDR2 YYNGEE come from the germline V gene. The J segment lost 2 bases and the V segment lost 3 bases, leaving 7 bases of the junction unmatched. As DNA, the CDR3 is TGTGCCAGCAGCGAACCCCGGGACAGGGGAAACTATGGCTACACCTTC. It yields the protein CASSEPRDRGNYGYTF.

The chain has TRBV2 and TRBJ2-7; the D gene could be TRBD1 or TRBD2 (5 bases each). Trimming stripped 10 bases from V and 2 bases from J, with 15 bases between. Germline V CDR1 and CDR2: SNHLY, FYNNEI. The length of the CDR3 is 13 residues. The CDR3 sequence is CATSRGDTYEQYF. For the CDR3, the DNA is TGTGCCACGTCTAGGGGAGATACCTACGAGCAGTACTTC.

This clone was detected a few times. J is TRBJ2-7 and V is TRBV7-8; unclear D gene. Germline V gene lookup returns CDR1 SGHVS and CDR2 FQNEAQ. The CDR3 covers 15 residues. V lost 5 bases and J lost 0, with 14 bases in between. The CDR3 bases are TGTGCCAGCAGCCCTAGTCGAACCACCTCCTACGAGCAGTACTTC. This encodes CASSPSRTTSYEQYF.

The CDR3 DNA follows: TGTGCCAGCAGCGAAGGACGGGGTTTGGGTTACGAGCAGTACTTC. This codes for CASSEGRGLGYEQYF. V and J are TRBV9 and TRBJ2-7; tentatively, D is TRBD2 (5 bases). The CDR3 runs to 15 residues. Trimming removed 3 bases at V and 4 bases at J, with 17 bases between. Germline V gene data show CDR1 as SGDLS and CDR2 as YYNGEE. The full variable domain, rest sourced from reference TRBV9 and TRBJ2-7, is DSGVTQTPKHLITATGQRVTLRCSPRSGDLSVYWYQQSLDQGLQFLIQYYNGEERAKGNILERFSAQQFPDLHSELNLSSLELGDSALYFCASSEGRGLGYEQYFGPGTRLTVT.

The chain employs TRBV20-1 and TRBJ1-2, with D hard to call. V lost 7 bases and J 3 bases, leaving 9 bases between the germline ends. The CDR3 loop spans 11 amino acids. The germline V gene has CDR1 DFQATT and CDR2 SNEGSKA (reference sequence). CDR3 coding DNA: TGCAGTGGCCCTGCGGACTATGGCTACACCTTC. It translates to CSGPADYGYTF.

The gene calls are TRBV7-2 and TRBJ2-2; D may be TRBD2 (5 bases). Germline V gives CDR1 SGHTA, CDR2 FQGNSA. V gave up 4 bases and J gave up 8 bases, with 14 bases separating them. CDR3 length: 14 residues. This CDR3 reads CASSSRAREGELFF. CDR3 nucleotide sequence: TGTGCCAGCAGCTCGCGGGCCCGGGAAGGGGAGCTGTTTTTT.

The chain uses TRBV19 and TRBJ2-1; TRBD2 might be the D (6 bases). Germline V gene data show CDR1 as LNHDA and CDR2 as SQIVND (reference sequence). V gave up 7 bases and J gave up 6 bases, with 13 bases separating them. CDR3 length: 13 amino acids. The CDR3: CASTKGLSNEQFF. CDR3 in DNA: TGTGCCAGTACCAAGGGACTGTCCAATGAGCAGTTCTTC.

The rearrangement joins TRBV6-5 to TRBJ2-5, with D possibly TRBD1 on 5 matching bases. The V gene's germline CDR1 is MNHEY and CDR2 SVGAGI. Trimming pared 5 bases from V and 3 bases from J, leaving 16 bases between. The CDR3 contains 15 residues. CDR3 nucleotide sequence: TGTGCCAGCAGTGTCCAGTGGACACCTAAAGAGACCCAGTACTTC. It translates to CASSVQWTPKETQYF.

This sequence joins TRBV6-6 and TRBJ1-1, with D unclear. The germline V gene has CDR1 MNHNY and CDR2 SVGAGI (reference sequence). With 8 bases removed from V and 4 bases from J, the gap between germline ends came to 20 bases. The CDR3 is 15 amino acids. DNA of the CDR3: TGTGCCAGCGTCCCGAAGGGTTGGGAGAGCACTGAAGCTTTCTTT. It codes for CASVPKGWESTEAFF.

Only a few counts were recorded for this clone. J is TRBJ1-2 and V is TRBV28; D is unresolved. Germline values: CDR1 MDHEN, CDR2 SYDVKM. Trimming stripped 2 bases from V and 1 base from J, with 5 bases between. The length of the CDR3 is 13 residues. The CDR3 here is CASSLSSNYGYTF. The CDR3 DNA reads as TGTGCCAGCAGTTTAAGCAGTAACTATGGCTACACCTTC.

For the CDR3, the DNA is TGTGCCAGCAGACTAGGACAGATCTCGGGAGAAAAACTGTTTTTT. Its protein product is CASRLGQISGEKLFF. This sequence joins TRBV25-1 and TRBJ1-4; D may be TRBD1 (6 bases). The CDR3 length is 15 residues. Germline V gene sequence: CDR1 MGHDK, CDR2 SYGVNS. The V end was cut by 6 bases, the J end by 8 bases, with 19 bases between.